This TCR beta chain emerged from a study of cytomegalovirus exposure and HLA in healthy donors listed by TCRdb under 2017. Context from the whole study: A later analysis indicated that the 120 or so validation repertoires were generated on the platform also employed for the 700 or so repertoires of the first cohort. The study was designed to test whether signatures of past pathogen exposure could be identified by cataloging public T cell receptors. Besides the first cohort of around 700 subjects, a separate validation cohort made up of over 95 different subjects was used. The study combined high-throughput TCR immunosequencing, statistical association of individual TCRs with disease status, and machine learning to predict cytomegalovirus infection status.

In the case of this clone: The target of this receptor is not known. The input lacks base qualities; no much larger clone sits a single base away.

Library construction relied on the immunoSEQ multiplex PCR assay. The original methods were these. To diagnose cytomegalovirus status from the catalog of TCR beta chain sequences, a statistical classification framework was built. In its TCRdb copy, this immuneACCESS table keeps in-frame sequences only and misses some clones. Where compared with another copy, unresolved V genes explain less than half of these, and the others have no known cause. V, J and clone size are taken as reported in that table, and D and trimming were inferred from the DNA itself. In all, the sample holds some 240,000 clones, and approximately 83% of those were seen once. The ten largest clones take up about 1.2% of the sample. Trimming takes 4 bases from V and 0 bases from J, and the germline ends sit 18 bases apart. Looking up the germline V gene yields CDR1 SGHVS and CDR2 FQNEAQ. The CDR3, cysteine through phenylalanine, is 18 amino acids long. Of the read, only the CDR3 DNA is kept; its 54 bases are in frame from base 1.

Overall study results and their limits: The authors suggested that the approach could potentially be extended to other disease states and immunological phenotypes. In the study, approximately 160 TCR beta chains were listed as associated with cytomegalovirus. All 130 or so repertoires were used to score co-occurrence in the validation cohort in a later analysis, because that analysis had no HLA typing for the cohort. Across donors, most TCR sequences were observed very rarely, whereas some public TCRs were present in many individuals. Cytomegalovirus status was reported to be diagnosed by the classifier with high specificity and sensitivity in both the original and validation cohorts. In vitro tests confirmed that a few of the cytomegalovirus-associated TCR beta chains recognize cytomegalovirus antigens. A later analysis found that TCRs clustered in the first cohort also tended to co-occur in the 100 to 150 validation repertoires, with 90% to 95% of cluster scores above 0.

Separate from the approximately 670-subject first cohort, the validation cohort of some 130 subjects was the group to which the donors belonged. The TCR was taken from a woman in her 30s in good health and CMV-seropositive. The sample comprised PBMCs. In this chain, TRBV7-8 is recombined with TRBJ1-4; a weak D assignment points to TRBD1 (5 bases agree). The DNA sequence is given as TGTGCCAGCAGCTCCGACCGAACAGGATCCTCAACTAATGAAAAACTGTTTTTT. This sequence encodes CASSSDRTGSSTNEKLFF.